This TCR beta chain was recorded in a study of vaccination and CD4 T cells after COVID-19. Study context: Each person enrolled got two BNT162b2 or mRNA-1273 vaccine doses.

Trimming shortened V by 5 bases and J by 2 bases, and 9 bases separated the two germline ends. This CDR3 spans 13 amino acids. The germline V gene has CDR1 SEHNR and CDR2 FQNEAQ (reference sequence). The Oncomine TCR Beta short-read assay was applied to DNA of cultured CD4+ T cells. Using its own MiXCR run on the PCR reads, TCRdb lists one record per CDR3 protein. There are over 9,000 distinct CDR3 sequences in the sample; around three fifths occur only once, and roughly 25% lies in the top ten. Noted treatment: roughly 10-day PBMC culture with coronavirus spike peptide pools or control peptides (ViraFEST assay). Concerning this clonotype: The antigen is not known.

The sequenced material came from CD4+ T cells from blood, cultured in vitro. V is TRBV7-9 and J is TRBJ1-1; the D is unclear. The sequence derives from a human donor who had recovered from COVID-19. CDR3 DNA: TGTGCCAGCAGCCCTTCAGTCAACACTGAAGCTTTCTTT. Protein: CASSPSVNTEAFF.